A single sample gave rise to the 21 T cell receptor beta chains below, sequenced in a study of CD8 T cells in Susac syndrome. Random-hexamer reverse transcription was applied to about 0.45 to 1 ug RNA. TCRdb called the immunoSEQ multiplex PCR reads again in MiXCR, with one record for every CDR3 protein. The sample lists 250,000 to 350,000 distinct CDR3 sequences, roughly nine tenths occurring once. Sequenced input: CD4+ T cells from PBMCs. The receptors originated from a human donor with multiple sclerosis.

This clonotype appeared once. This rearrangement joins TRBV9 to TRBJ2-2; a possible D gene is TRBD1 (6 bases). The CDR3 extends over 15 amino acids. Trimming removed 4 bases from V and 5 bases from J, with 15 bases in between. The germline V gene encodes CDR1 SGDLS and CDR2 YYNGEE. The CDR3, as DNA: TGTGCCAGCAGCCGAACAGGGCCGGGGACCGGGGAGCTGTTTTTT. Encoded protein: CASSRTGPGTGELFF.

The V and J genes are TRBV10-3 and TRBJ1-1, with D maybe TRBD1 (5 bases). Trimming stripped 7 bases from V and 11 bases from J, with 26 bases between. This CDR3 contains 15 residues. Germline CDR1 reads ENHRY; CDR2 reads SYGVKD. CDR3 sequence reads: CAIKPSGGSRSRAFF. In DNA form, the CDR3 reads TGTGCCATCAAGCCCTCTGGGGGGAGCCGGTCTAGGGCTTTCTTT.

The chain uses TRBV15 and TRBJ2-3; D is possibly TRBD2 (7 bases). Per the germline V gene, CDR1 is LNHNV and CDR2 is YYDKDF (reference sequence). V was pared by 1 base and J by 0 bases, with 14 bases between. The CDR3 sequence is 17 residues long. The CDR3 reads CATSRGGGSTSTDTQYF. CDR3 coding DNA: TGTGCCACCAGCAGAGGCGGGGGCTCTACTAGCACAGATACGCAGTATTTT. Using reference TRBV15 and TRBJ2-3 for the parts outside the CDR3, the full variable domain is DAMVIQNPRYQVTQFGKPVTLSCSQTLNHNVMYWYQQKSSQAPKLLFHYYDKDFNNEADTPDNFQSRRPNTSFCFLDIRSPGLGDTAMYLCATSRGGGSTSTDTQYFGPGTRLTVL.

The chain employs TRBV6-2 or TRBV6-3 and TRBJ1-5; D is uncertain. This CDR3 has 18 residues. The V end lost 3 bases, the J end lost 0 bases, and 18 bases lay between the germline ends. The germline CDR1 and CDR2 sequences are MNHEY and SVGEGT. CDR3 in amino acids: CASSYWGIQRNSNQPQHF. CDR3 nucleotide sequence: TGTGCCAGCAGTTATTGGGGTATTCAGAGAAATAGCAATCAGCCCCAGCATTTT.

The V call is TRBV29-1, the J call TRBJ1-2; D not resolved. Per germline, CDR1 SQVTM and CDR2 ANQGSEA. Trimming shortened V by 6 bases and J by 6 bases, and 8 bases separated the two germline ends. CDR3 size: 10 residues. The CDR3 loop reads CSVGFDGYTF. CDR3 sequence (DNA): TGCAGCGTGGGCTTTGATGGCTACACCTTC.

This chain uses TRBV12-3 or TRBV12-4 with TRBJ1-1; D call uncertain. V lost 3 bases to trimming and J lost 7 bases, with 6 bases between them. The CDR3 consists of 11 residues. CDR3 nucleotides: TGTGCCAGCAGTTTGAGGAGTGAAGCTTTCTTT. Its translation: CASSLRSEAFF.

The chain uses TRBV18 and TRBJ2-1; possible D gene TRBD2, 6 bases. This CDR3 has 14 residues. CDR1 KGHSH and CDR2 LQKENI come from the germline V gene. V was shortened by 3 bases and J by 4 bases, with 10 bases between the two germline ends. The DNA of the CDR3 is TGTGCCAGCTCACCTTACCGGGAGTACAATGAGCAGTTCTTC. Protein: CASSPYREYNEQFF.

The CDR3 coding sequence is TGCAGCGTTGTGATGATGGGGGGAAAACTGTTTTTT. Translated, it gives CSVVMMGGKLFF. V is TRBV29-1 and J is TRBJ1-4; D is possibly TRBD1 (5 bases). Per the germline V gene, CDR1 is SQVTM and CDR2 is ANQGSEA. The germline V and J ends were trimmed by 4 bases and 10 bases, with 13 bases remaining between them. The length of the CDR3 is 12 residues.

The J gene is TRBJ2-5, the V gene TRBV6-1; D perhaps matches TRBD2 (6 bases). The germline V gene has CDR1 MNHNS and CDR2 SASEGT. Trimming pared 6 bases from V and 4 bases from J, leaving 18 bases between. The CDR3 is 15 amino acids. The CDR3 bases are TGTGCCAGCAGCAGCCTTGGGGGGTACATAGAGACCCAGTACTTC. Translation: CASSSLGGYIETQYF.

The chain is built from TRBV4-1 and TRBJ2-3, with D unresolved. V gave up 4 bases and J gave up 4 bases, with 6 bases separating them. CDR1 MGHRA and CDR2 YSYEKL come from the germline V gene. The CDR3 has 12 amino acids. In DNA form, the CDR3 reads TGCGCCAGCAGCCGTATTGCAGATACGCAGTATTTT. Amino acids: CASSRIADTQYF.

This CDR3 is CASSPDVHSNQPQHF. The CDR3 DNA is TGTGCCAGCTCACCGGACGTACATAGCAATCAGCCCCAGCATTTT. The rearrangement links TRBV18 to TRBJ1-5; D unclear. Per the germline V gene, CDR1 is KGHSH and CDR2 is LQKENI. The germline V and J ends were trimmed by 3 bases and 0 bases, with 9 bases remaining between them. This CDR3 comprises 15 residues.

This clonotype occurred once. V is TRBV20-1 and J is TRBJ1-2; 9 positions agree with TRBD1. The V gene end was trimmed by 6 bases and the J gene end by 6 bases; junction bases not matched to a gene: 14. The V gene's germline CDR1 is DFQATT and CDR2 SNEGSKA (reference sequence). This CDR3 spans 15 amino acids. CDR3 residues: CSAEPPGQGSNGYTF. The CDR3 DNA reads TGCAGTGCCGAACCGCCGGGACAGGGATCGAATGGCTACACCTTC.

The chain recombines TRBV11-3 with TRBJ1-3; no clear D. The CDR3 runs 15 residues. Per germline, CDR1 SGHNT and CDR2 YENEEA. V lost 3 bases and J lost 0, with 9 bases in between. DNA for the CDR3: TGTGCCAGCAGCTTGTATCGCCGCTCTGGAAACACCATATATTTT. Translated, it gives CASSLYRRSGNTIYF.

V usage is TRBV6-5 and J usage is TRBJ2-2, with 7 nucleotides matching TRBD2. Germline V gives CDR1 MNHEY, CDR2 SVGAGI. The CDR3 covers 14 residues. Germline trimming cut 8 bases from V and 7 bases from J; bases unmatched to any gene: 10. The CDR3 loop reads CASCRGEGNGELFF. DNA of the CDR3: TGTGCCAGCTGTCGGGGGGAAGGAAACGGGGAGCTGTTTTTT.

The CDR3 loop reads CASSQGHLASGRRGTDTQYF. The CDR3 coding sequence is TGTGCCAGCAGCCAAGGCCACTTGGCTAGCGGGAGACGAGGCACAGATACGCAGTATTTT. This chain uses TRBV3-1 with TRBJ2-3, with 10 bases fitting TRBD2. This CDR3 comprises 20 residues. Germline CDR1 and CDR2: LGHDT and YNNKEL (reference sequence). V was pared by 1 base and J by 1 base, with 14 bases of the junction left unmatched.

The CDR3 spells CASSIRYRSNQPQHF. In DNA form, the CDR3 reads TGTGCCAGTAGTATACGGTATAGGAGCAATCAGCCCCAGCATTTT. The chain links TRBV19 to TRBJ1-5; no reliable D call. Deletions cut 2 bases from V and 1 base from J, with 9 bases between. The V gene's germline CDR1 is LNHDA and CDR2 SQIVND (reference sequence). This CDR3 contains 15 residues.

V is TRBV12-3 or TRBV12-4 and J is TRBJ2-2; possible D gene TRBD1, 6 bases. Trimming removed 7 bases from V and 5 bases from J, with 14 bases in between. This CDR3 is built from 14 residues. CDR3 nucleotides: TGTGCCAGCACCTCCGGGACAACAACCGGGGAGCTGTTTTTT. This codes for CASTSGTTTGELFF.

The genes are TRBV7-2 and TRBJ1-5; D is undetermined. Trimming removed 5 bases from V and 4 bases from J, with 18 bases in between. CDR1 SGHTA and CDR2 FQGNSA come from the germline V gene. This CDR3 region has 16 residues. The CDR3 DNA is TGTGCCAGCAGCAACCGGGTCGCAACTTCAAATCAGCCCCAGCATTTT. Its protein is CASSNRVATSNQPQHF.

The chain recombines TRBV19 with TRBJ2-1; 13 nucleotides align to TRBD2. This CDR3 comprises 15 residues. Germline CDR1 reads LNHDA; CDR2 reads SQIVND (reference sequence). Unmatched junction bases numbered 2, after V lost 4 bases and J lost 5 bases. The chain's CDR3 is CASSRGLAGHNEQFF. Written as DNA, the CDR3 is TGTGCCAGTAGTAGGGGACTAGCGGGGCACAATGAGCAGTTCTTC.

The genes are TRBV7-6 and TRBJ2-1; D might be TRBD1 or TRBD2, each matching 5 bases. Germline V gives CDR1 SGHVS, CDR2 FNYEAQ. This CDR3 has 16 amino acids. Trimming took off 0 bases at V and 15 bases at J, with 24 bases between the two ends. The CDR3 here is CASSLAEGLASQGLFF. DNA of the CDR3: TGTGCCAGCAGCTTAGCAGAGGGCCTCGCCTCCCAGGGCCTGTTCTTC.

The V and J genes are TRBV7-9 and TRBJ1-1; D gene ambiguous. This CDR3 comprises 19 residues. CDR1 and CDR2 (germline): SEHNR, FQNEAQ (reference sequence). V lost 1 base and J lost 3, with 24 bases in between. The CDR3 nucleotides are TGTGCCAGCAGCTTAGTACGGCCGGGGAGCAACCGGCGGCACACTGAAGCTTTCTTT. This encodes CASSLVRPGSNRRHTEAFF.